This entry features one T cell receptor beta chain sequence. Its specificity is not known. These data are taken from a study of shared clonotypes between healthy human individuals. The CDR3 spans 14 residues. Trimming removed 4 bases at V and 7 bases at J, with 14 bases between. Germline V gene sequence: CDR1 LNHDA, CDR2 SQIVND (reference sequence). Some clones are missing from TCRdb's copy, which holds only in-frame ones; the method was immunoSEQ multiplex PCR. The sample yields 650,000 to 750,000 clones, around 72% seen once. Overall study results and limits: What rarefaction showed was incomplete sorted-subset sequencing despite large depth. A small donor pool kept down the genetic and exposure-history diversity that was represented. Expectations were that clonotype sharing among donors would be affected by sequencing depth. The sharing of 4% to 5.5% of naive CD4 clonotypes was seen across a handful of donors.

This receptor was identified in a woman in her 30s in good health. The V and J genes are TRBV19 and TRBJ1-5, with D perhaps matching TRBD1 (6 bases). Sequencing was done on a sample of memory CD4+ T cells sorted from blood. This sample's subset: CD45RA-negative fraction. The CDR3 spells CASSTQGIGQPQHF. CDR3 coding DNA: TGTGCCAGTAGTACTCAGGGGATAGGGCAGCCCCAGCATTTT. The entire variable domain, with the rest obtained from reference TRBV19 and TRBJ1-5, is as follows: DGGITQSPKYLFRKEGQNVTLSCEQNLNHDAMYWYRQDPGQGLRLIYYSQIVNDFQKGDIAEGYSVSREKKESFPLTVTSAQKNPTAFYLCASSTQGIGQPQHFGDGTRLSIL.